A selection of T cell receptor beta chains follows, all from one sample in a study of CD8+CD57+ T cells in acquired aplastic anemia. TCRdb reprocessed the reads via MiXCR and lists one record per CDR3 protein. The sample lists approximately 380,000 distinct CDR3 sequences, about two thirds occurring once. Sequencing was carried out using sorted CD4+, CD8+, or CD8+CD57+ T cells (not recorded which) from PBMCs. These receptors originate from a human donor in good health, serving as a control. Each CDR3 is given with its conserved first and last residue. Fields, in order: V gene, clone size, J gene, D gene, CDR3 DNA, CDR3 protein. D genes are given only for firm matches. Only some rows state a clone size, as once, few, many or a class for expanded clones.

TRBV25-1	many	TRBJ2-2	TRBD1	TGTGCCAGCAGCCTGCGACGCGGGACAGGGGGATCCGGGGAGCTGTTTTTT	CASSLRRGTGGSGELFF
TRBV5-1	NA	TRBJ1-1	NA	TGTGCCAGCAGCCCCACGGGGGCGAGGAACACTGAAGCTTTCTTT	CASSPTGARNTEAFF
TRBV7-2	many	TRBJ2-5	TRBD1	TGTGCCAGCAGCTTAGACAGGGGCCGAGAGACCCAGTACTTC	CASSLDRGRETQYF
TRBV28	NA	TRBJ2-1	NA	TGTGCCAGCCATGAGCAGTTCTTC	CASHEQFF
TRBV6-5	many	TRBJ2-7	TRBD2	TGTGCCAGCAGTTACTCAGGTGCTAGCGGGGAGTACGAGCAGTACTTC	CASSYSGASGEYEQYF
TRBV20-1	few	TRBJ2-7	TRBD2	TGCAGTGCTAGGGGACTAGAGAACTACGAGCAGTACTTC	CSARGLENYEQYF
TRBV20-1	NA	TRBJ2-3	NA	TGCAGTGCTAAAGTTTACAGGGCTCAGGGGAGCACAGATACGCAGTATTTT	CSAKVYRAQGSTDTQYF
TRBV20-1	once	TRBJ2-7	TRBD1	TGCAGTGCTAGGCCCGACAGGGACCAAGAGCAGTACTTC	CSARPDRDQEQYF
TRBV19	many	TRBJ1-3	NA	TGTGCCAGTAGTATGAAGGCGTCGGGTATCTCTGGAAACACCATATATTTT	CASSMKASGISGNTIYF
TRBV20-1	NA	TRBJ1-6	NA	TGCAGTGCTAAAGAGCCGGTAAGGTGCGCCCTCCACTTT	CSAKEPVRCALHF
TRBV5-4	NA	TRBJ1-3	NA	TGTGCCAGCAGCTTCGAGGACTCCTCTGGAAACACCATATATTTT	CASSFEDSSGNTIYF
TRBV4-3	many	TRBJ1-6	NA	TGCGCCAGCAGCTGGGACATAGATAATTCACCCCTCCACTTT	CASSWDIDNSPLHF
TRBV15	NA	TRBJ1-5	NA	TGTGCCAGCAACTCGGCGACGGGCCCTGGCCAGCCCATGCATTTT	CASNSATGPGQPMHF
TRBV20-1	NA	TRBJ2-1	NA	TGCAGTGCTAGAAAAGACAGATACAATGAGCAGTTCTTC	CSARKDRYNEQFF
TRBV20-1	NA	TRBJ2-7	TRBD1	TGCAGTGCTACGGACAGGGAAAGAGTGCAGTACTTC	CSATDRERVQYF
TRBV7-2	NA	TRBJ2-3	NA	TGTGCCAGCAGCATACGCGGTAATGAAAAACTGTTTTTTTTT	CASSIRGNEKLFFF
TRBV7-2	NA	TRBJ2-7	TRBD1	TGTGCCAGCAGCTTTACGCTGGGACAGGACCAGTTCTTCGACTTC	CASSFTLGQDQFFDF
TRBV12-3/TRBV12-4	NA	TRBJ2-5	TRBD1	TGTGCCAGCCACAAGACAGGGGGGCATGAGACCCAGTACTTC	CASHKTGGHETQYF
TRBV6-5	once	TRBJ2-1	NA	TGTGCCAGCAGTCCCCCGGGGGACAATGAGCAGTTCTTC	CASSPPGDNEQFF
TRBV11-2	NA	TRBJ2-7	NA	TGTGCCAGCCACGGGAGACCCAGTAGGTACAATCGGGAGCAGTACTTC	CASHGRPSRYNREQYF
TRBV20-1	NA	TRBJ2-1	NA	TGCAGTGCCCACCGGGACCCACAGGGTGAGCAGTTCTTC	CSAHRDPQGEQFF
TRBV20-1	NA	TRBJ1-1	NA	TGCAGTGCTAGGGGCAGGGTAAGCACTGAAGCTTTCTTT	CSARGRVSTEAFF
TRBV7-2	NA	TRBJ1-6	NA	NA	CASSPEYEQYFAPHF
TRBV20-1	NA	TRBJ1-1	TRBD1	TGCAGTGCTAGGAGGGGGCAGGACACTGAAGCTTTCTTT	CSARRGQDTEAFF
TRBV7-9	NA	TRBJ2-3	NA	TGTGCCAGCAGCTCACACAGACAGGATACGCAGTATTTT	CASSSHRQDTQYF
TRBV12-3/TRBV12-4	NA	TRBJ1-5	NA	TGTGCCAGCACCAGGGGACGGAACAATCAGCCCCAGCATTTT	CASTRGRNNQPQHF
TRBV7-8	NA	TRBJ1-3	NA	TGTGCCAGCAGCCCCGGTGGGCCGAGCGAGCACTACTTCTTT	CASSPGGPSEHYFF
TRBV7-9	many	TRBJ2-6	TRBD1	TGTGCCAGCAGCTTAGCAACAGGGGGCGCATCTGGGGCCAACGTCCTGACTTTC	CASSLATGGASGANVLTF
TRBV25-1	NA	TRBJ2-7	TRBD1	TGTGCCAGCAGTGCCCCGGGATCGGGACAGGGCCGGTACGAGCAGTACTTC	CASSAPGSGQGRYEQYF
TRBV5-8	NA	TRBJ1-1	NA	TGCGCCAGCAGCTGGTTGACAGTGAACACTGAAGCTTTCTTT	CASSWLTVNTEAFF
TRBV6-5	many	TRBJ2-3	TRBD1	TGTGCCAGCAGTTACCGAGGGACAGGAGGGACAGATACGCAGTATTTT	CASSYRGTGGTDTQYF
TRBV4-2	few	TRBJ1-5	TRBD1	TGTGCCAGCAGCGCTCACAGGGGCCCTTTTCTTAATCAGCCCCAGCATTTT	CASSAHRGPFLNQPQHF
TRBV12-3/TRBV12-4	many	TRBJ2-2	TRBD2	TGTGCCAGCAGTTTCCGGGGGGTGGGGGGCACCGGGGAGCTGTTTTTT	CASSFRGVGGTGELFF
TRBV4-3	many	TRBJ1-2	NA	TGCGCCAGCAGCAAGGGCAGCTCGACCGGCTACACCTTC	CASSKGSSTGYTF
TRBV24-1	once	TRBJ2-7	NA	TGTGCCACCAGTGATTTATCTGGGGCCTACGTCCTGTCTTTC	CATSDLSGAYVLSF
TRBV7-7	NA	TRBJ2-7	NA	NA	CASSFYICSARTGIGSYEQYF
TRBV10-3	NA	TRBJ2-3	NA	TGTGCCATCAGCACGGGGATCGATACGCAGTATTTT	CAISTGIDTQYF
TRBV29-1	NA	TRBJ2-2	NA	TGCAGCGCCAAGGGACGGACCGGGGAGGCGTTTTTT	CSAKGRTGEAFF
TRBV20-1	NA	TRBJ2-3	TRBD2	TGCAGTGCTAGAGATGCGCTAGCGGGCCCGGGTACGCAGTATTTT	CSARDALAGPGTQYF
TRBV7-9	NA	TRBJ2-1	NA	TGCGCCAGCAGCTTAGGGGCGCAGAATGAGCAGTTCTTC	CASSLGAQNEQFF
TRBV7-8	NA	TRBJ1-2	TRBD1	TGTGCCAGCAGCACACGGACAGGGGTTTACGAAGAGACCTTC	CASSTRTGVYEETF
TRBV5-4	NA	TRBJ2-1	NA	TGTGCCAGCAGCTTGACTAGCAGGTTCTCGAGGAATGAGCAGTTCTTC	CASSLTSRFSRNEQFF
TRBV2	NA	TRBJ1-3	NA	TGTGCCAGCCGAGCTTTTACTGCGGATGGAAACACCATATATTTT	CASRAFTADGNTIYF
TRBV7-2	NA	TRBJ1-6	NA	TGTGCCAGCAGCTTCTCCCTGGGGGGCGGAGCCCAGCTCTTT	CASSFSLGGGAQLF
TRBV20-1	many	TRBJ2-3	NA	TGCAGTGCGATCCCCCCCGTGGGGGCCTATAGCACAGATACGCAGTATTTT	CSAIPPVGAYSTDTQYF
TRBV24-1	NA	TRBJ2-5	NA	TGTGCCACCAGTGATTCGTCGCAGGGGAAACGAGAGACCCAGTACTTC	CATSDSSQGKRETQYF
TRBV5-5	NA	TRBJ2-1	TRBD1	TGTGCCAGCAGCTTGTGGGGACAGGGGAACAATGAGCAGTTCTTC	CASSLWGQGNNEQFF
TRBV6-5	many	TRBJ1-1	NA	TGTGCCAGCAGACTACTCCGGGGAGGGACTGAAGCTTTCTTT	CASRLLRGGTEAFF
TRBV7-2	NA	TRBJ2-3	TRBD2	TGTGCCAGCAGCTTCCGGACTAGCGGGGATACAGATACGCAGTATTTT	CASSFRTSGDTDTQYF
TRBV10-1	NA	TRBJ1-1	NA	TGCGCCATCAGACGGGAGATGAACACTGAAGTTTTCTTT	CAIRREMNTEVFF
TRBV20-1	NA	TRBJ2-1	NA	TGCAGTGCTACAATAAACAATGAGCAGTTCTTC	CSATINNEQFF
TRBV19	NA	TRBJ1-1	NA	TGCGCCAGCAGCCAGGATGTGGGGGGCTACGGCACTGAAGCTTTCTTT	CASSQDVGGYGTEAFF
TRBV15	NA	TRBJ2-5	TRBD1	TGTGCCACCAGCAGAAAAAACAGGGGAAGGTCCTACAATCAGCAGTTC	CATSRKNRGRSYNQQF
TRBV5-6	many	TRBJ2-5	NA	TGTGCCAGCAGCTTGGGGTTCCGCAGGGCGGAGACCCAGTACTTC	CASSLGFRRAETQYF
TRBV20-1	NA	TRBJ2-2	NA	TGCAGTGCTAGCGAATCAGGTGCCGGGGCCGGGGAGCTGTTTTTT	CSASESGAGAGELFF
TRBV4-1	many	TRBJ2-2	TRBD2	TGCGCCAGCAGCTCCTTAGCGGGGGGGCGAGGGGGGGAGCTGTTTTTT	CASSSLAGGRGGELFF
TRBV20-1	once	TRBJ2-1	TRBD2	TGCAGTGCTAGGGGGCTAGCGGGGGTCTTAAGTGAGCAGTTCTTC	CSARGLAGVLSEQFF
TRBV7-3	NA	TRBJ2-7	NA	TGTGCCAGCAGCTCCCCGGCCGGAGTTTCCGAGCAGCAGTACTTC	CASSSPAGVSEQQYF
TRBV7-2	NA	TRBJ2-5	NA	TGTGCCAGCAGCCAAGACATGCAAAAGCCCAAGACCTTC	CASSQDMQKPKTF
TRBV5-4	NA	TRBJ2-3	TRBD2	TGTGCCAGCAGCTTTTTGCGGGGACTAGCGGGGGGGCCAGATACGCAGTATTTT	CASSFLRGLAGGPDTQYF